This passage covers 7 T cell receptor beta chains from one sample sequenced in a study of shared clonotypes between healthy human individuals. The assay was immunoSEQ multiplex PCR, and TCRdb's table has in-frame clones only and misses some. Here the sample spans around 2.5 million clones, 80% to 95% being singletons. The sequenced sample consisted of naive CD4+ T cells from PBMCs. Noted subset: CD45RA+ positively selected. The receptor set was obtained from a man younger than 30 in good health. Some clones in this sample may be carry-over from other donors' samples.

The rearrangement joins TRBV5-6 to TRBJ1-1; no firm D call. V lost 4 bases and J 7 bases, leaving 17 bases between the germline ends. The CDR3 consists of 14 residues. Germline loops: CDR1 SGHDT, CDR2 YYEEEE. CDR3 coding DNA: TGTGCCAGCAGCCGGACCCCCATGATGGTTGAAGCTTTCTTT. Translated: CASSRTPMMVEAFF.

The chain combines TRBV9 with TRBJ2-2; the D gene is possibly TRBD2 (7 bases). The CDR3 is made up of 16 amino acids. V lost 4 bases to trimming and J lost 7 bases, with 20 bases between them. Germline V gives CDR1 SGDLS, CDR2 YYNGEE. The CDR3 region is CASSSHEGGHSGELFF. The CDR3 nucleotides are TGTGCCAGCAGCTCTCACGAGGGGGGGCATAGCGGGGAGCTGTTTTTT.

This clone is a singleton in its sample. The genes are TRBV27 and TRBJ2-7; 7 bases are a match to TRBD1. The CDR3 has 17 amino acids. J was trimmed by 2 bases and V by 4 bases; bases with no gene match: 14. The V gene's germline CDR1 is MNHEY and CDR2 SMNVEV (reference sequence). The DNA for the CDR3 is TGTGCCAGCAGTTGGCTCCGCCGGGACAGCTACACCTACGAGCAGTACTTC. This codes for CASSWLRRDSYTYEQYF.

The rearrangement uses TRBV7-9 and TRBJ2-3; 7 bases match TRBD1. The V and J ends lost 1 base and 2 bases, in that order; junction bases with no gene match: 6. CDR1 and CDR2 from the germline V gene are SEHNR and FQNEAQ (reference sequence). The CDR3 sequence is 16 residues long. The CDR3 DNA reads as TGTGCCAGCAGCTTAGGACAGGGTCAGAACACAGATACGCAGTATTTT. It translates to CASSLGQGQNTDTQYF.

This clone was seen once. This chain joins TRBV6-1 and TRBJ1-4; unclear D gene. Trimming removed 2 bases at V and 7 bases at J, with 14 bases between. The CDR3 totals 15 residues. Germline CDR1 reads MNHNS; CDR2 reads SASEGT. The CDR3 loop reads CASSERIGKGEKLFF. In DNA, the CDR3 is TGTGCCAGCAGTGAAAGAATAGGGAAGGGTGAAAAACTGTTTTTT.

V is TRBV5-1 and J is TRBJ2-1, with no clear D. CDR3 length: 18 amino acids. V was trimmed by 1 base and J by 5 bases, leaving 22 bases between them. Germline assignment: CDR1 SGHRS and CDR2 YFSETQ. The CDR3 protein is CASSLISGEFALNNEQFF. CDR3 sequence (DNA): TGCGCCAGCAGCTTGATTTCCGGTGAGTTCGCTCTAAACAATGAGCAGTTCTTC.

The V gene is TRBV6-1, the J gene TRBJ1-4; D is possibly TRBD1 (6 bases). The ends were cut back, 10 bases at V and 8 bases at J, with 14 bases in the middle. This CDR3 has 12 amino acids. CDR1 MNHNS and CDR2 SASEGT come from the germline V gene. CDR3 in DNA: TGTGCCAAAGATAGGGGGGGGGAAAAACTGTTTTTT. Protein: CAKDRGGEKLFF.